The 20 T cell receptor beta chains given below trace back to one sample, sequenced in a study of blood T cell repertoires in COVID-19. Method: immunoSEQ multiplex PCR; TCRdb's copy keeps in-frame clones and lacks some. Of some 99,000 clones listed, more than 65% are singletons. Sequencing was done on a sample of peripheral blood. These receptors all come from a woman at least 80 years old with acute or convalescent COVID-19.

This clone was seen once. The chain joins TRBV28 to TRBJ1-6; 8 bases map to TRBD1. The CDR3 runs to 15 residues. The junction had 6 bases not matched to a gene; V was cut back by 4 bases and J by 7 bases. Germline V gene data show CDR1 as MDHEN and CDR2 as SYDVKM. This CDR3 reads CASSSPGQGNSPLHF. The CDR3 region has the DNA TGTGCCAGCAGTTCTCCCGGACAGGGAAATTCACCCCTCCACTTT.

This clone was observed a handful of times. This chain joins TRBV5-5 and TRBJ1-2, with unresolved D. The germline V and J ends were trimmed by 2 bases and 3 bases, with 11 bases remaining between them. The germline V gene has CDR1 SGHKS and CDR2 YYEKEE (reference sequence). The CDR3 totals 14 residues. The CDR3 DNA is TGTGCCAGCAGCTTCGTGCCGGGATACTATGGCTACACCTTC. The encoded protein is CASSFVPGYYGYTF.

The CDR3 bases are TGTGCCAGCTCACCATTCCCGAGGGAGGCCCAGCATTTT. Its translation is CASSPFPREAQHF. This chain links TRBV18 with TRBJ1-5, with D hard to call. V lost 2 bases to trimming and J lost 11 bases, with 13 bases between them. CDR1 and CDR2 (germline): KGHSH, LQKENI. The CDR3 is 13 residues long.

The genes are TRBV5-1 and TRBJ1-1, with D perhaps matching TRBD1 (5 bases). CDR3 length: 13 amino acids. Deletions cut 0 bases from V and 3 bases from J, with 6 bases between. CDR1 SGHRS and CDR2 YFSETQ come from the germline V gene. The DNA for the CDR3 is TGCGCCAGCAGCTTGGCGGGGGACACTGAAGCTTTCTTT. This encodes CASSLAGDTEAFF.

This chain joins TRBV18 and TRBJ2-5; tentative D call: TRBD2 (7 bases). The CDR3 loop spans 15 amino acids. Germline V CDR1 and CDR2: KGHSH, LQKENI. The ends were cut back, 2 bases at V and 2 bases at J, with 12 bases in the middle. The CDR3 sequence is CASSPSGGVQETQYF. CDR3 coding DNA: TGTGCCAGCTCACCATCGGGGGGCGTTCAAGAGACCCAGTACTTC.

The chain has TRBV28 and TRBJ2-2; TRBD1 matches at 12 bases. Germline CDR1 reads MDHEN; CDR2 reads SYDVKM. After removal of 8 bases from V and 4 bases from J, the junction contained 8 bases not matched to a gene. There are 16 residues in the CDR3. This CDR3 reads CASGSGTGGLTGELFF. CDR3 DNA: TGTGCCAGCGGATCCGGGACAGGGGGCCTCACCGGGGAGCTGTTTTTT. The full variable domain, its missing parts supplied by reference TRBV28 and TRBJ2-2, is DVKVTQSSRYLVKRTGEKVFLECVQDMDHENMFWYRQDPGLGLRLIYFSYDVKMKEKGDIPEGYSVSREKKERFSLILESASTNQTSMYLCASGSGTGGLTGELFFGEGSRLTVL.

The chain employs TRBV19 and TRBJ2-5; D perhaps matches TRBD2 (5 bases). The CDR3 has 15 amino acids. V lost 5 bases to trimming and J lost 4 bases, with 17 bases between them. Germline lookup yields CDR1 LNHDA and CDR2 SQIVND (reference sequence). For the CDR3, the DNA is TGTGCCAGTAGTGTCTCGGGATCCAAGGGAGAGACCCAGTACTTC. It specifies CASSVSGSKGETQYF.

This chain joins TRBV3-1 (or the pseudogene TRBV3-2) and TRBJ1-5, with 7 bases that match TRBD1. The germline V gene has CDR1 LGHDT and CDR2 YNNKEL (reference sequence). Trimming removed 3 bases from V and 2 bases from J; junction bases left unmatched: 1. The CDR3 contains 14 residues. CDR3 nucleotide sequence: TGTGCCAGCAGCCATGGGACAGGCAATCAGCCCCAGCATTTT. This sequence encodes CASSHGTGNQPQHF.

The V and J genes are TRBV18 and TRBJ1-4; the match to TRBD1 covers 10 bases. The CDR3 sequence is 18 residues long. Trimming at V came to 3 bases and at J to 4 bases, leaving 11 bases not matched to a gene. In germline, CDR1 is KGHSH, CDR2 LQKENI. CDR3 nucleotide sequence: TGTGCCAGCTCACCGGGGGACAGGGGCACGATTAATAATGAAAAACTGTTTTTT. This gives the protein CASSPGDRGTINNEKLFF.

The rearrangement uses TRBV24-1 and TRBJ2-3; tentatively, D is TRBD1 (6 bases). The CDR3 is 14 residues long. CDR1 and CDR2 (germline): KGHDR, SFDVKD. The V gene lost 4 bases and the J gene lost 4 bases, with 11 bases spanning the gap. CDR3 sequence reads: CATSEGAPPDTQYF. In DNA, the CDR3 is TGTGCCACCAGTGAGGGGGCGCCTCCAGATACGCAGTATTTT.

The chain uses TRBV5-1 and TRBJ2-2, with TRBD1 matching 7 bases. CDR1 SGHRS and CDR2 YFSETQ come from the germline V gene. V was clipped by 4 bases and J by 0 bases; unmatched bases: 12. The CDR3 runs 18 residues. Here the CDR3 reads CASSPFGQEFANTGELFF. As DNA, the CDR3 is TGCGCCAGCAGCCCTTTCGGACAGGAGTTCGCGAACACCGGGGAGCTGTTTTTT.

The chain is built from TRBV13 and TRBJ2-1, with 16 bases that match TRBD2. This CDR3 has 17 residues. V gave up 5 bases and J gave up 7 bases; unmatched junction bases: 8. Per germline, CDR1 PRHDT and CDR2 FYEKMQ (reference sequence). The CDR3 nucleotides are TGTGCCAGCAGCCGGGGACTAGCGGGGGGGCCGAGAAATGAGCAGTTCTTC. Its protein product is CASSRGLAGGPRNEQFF.

This rearrangement joins TRBV19 to TRBJ2-3, with 11 nucleotides matching TRBD2. V dropped 5 bases and J dropped 2; count of bases not matched to a gene: 6. The V gene's germline CDR1 is LNHDA and CDR2 SQIVND (reference sequence). CDR3 length: 16 amino acids. The CDR3 DNA reads as TGTGCCAGTAGTCCGGGACTAGCGGAGTACACAGATACGCAGTATTTT. The encoded protein is CASSPGLAEYTDTQYF.

The V gene is TRBV4-3, the J gene TRBJ2-5, with D tentatively TRBD1 (5 bases). Between the trimmed V and J ends, which lost 6 bases and 5 bases, there was a span of 13 bases. The CDR3 loop spans 13 amino acids. CDR1 and CDR2 (germline): LGHNA, YSLEER. The CDR3 sequence is CASSEWGAETQYF. The CDR3 region has the DNA TGCGCCAGCAGTGAATGGGGCGCGGAGACCCAGTACTTC.

V is TRBV18 and J is TRBJ2-4; 10 nucleotides agree with TRBD2. V shed 3 bases, J shed 6 bases, and the junction held 5 bases outside the gene matches. CDR1 and CDR2 (germline): KGHSH, LQKENI. This CDR3 is built from 15 residues. In nucleotides, the CDR3 is TGTGCCAGCTCACCGTTATCTAGCGGGGGAAACATTCAGTACTTC. Encoded protein: CASSPLSSGGNIQYF.

The chain couples TRBV28 to TRBJ2-5; 7 positions match TRBD1. V was clipped by 5 bases and J by 5 bases; unmatched bases: 11. CDR1 is MDHEN, CDR2 SYDVKM, per germline. This CDR3 is 15 amino acids long. Written as DNA, the CDR3 is TGTGCCAGCAGTGCCCGACAGGGATTGGGGGAGACCCAGTACTTC. The encoded protein is CASSARQGLGETQYF.

The chain uses TRBV11-2 and TRBJ2-3; D is unclear. This CDR3 comprises 10 residues. In germline, CDR1 is SGHAT, CDR2 FQNNGV. V lost 8 bases, J lost 5 bases, and 5 bases lay in between. The CDR3 region is CASSEDTQYF. CDR3 DNA: TGTGCCAGCTCAGAAGATACGCAGTATTTT.

V gene TRBV24-1 combines with J gene TRBJ1-2, with 7 bases matching TRBD1. This CDR3 contains 15 residues. V was pared by 3 bases and J by 8 bases, with 11 bases of the junction left unmatched. CDR1 and CDR2 from the germline V gene are KGHDR and SFDVKD. The CDR3 here is CATSDPAGGYDGYTF. CDR3 sequence (DNA): TGTGCCACCAGTGATCCGGCAGGGGGGTATGACGGCTACACCTTC.

V gene TRBV30 combines with J gene TRBJ1-5; 7 bases line up with TRBD1. Trimming removed 2 bases from V and 4 bases from J; junction bases left unmatched: 2. Germline CDR1 reads GTSNPN; CDR2 reads SVGIG (reference sequence). The CDR3 extends over 13 amino acids. The CDR3 DNA sequence: TGTGCCTGGAGTTTACAGGGGAATCAGCCCCAGCATTTT. Residues: CAWSLQGNQPQHF.

The rearrangement uses TRBV19 and TRBJ2-5; D is undetermined. CDR1 is LNHDA, CDR2 SQIVND, per germline (reference sequence). Trimming left V 5 bases short and J 3 bases short, with 4 bases between. The CDR3 extends over 11 amino acids. The CDR3 loop is CASSQKETQYF. CDR3 in DNA: TGTGCCAGTAGTCAAAAAGAGACCCAGTACTTC. The full variable domain, its missing parts supplied by reference TRBV19 and TRBJ2-5, is DGGITQSPKYLFRKEGQNVTLSCEQNLNHDAMYWYRQDPGQGLRLIYYSQIVNDFQKGDIAEGYSVSREKKESFPLTVTSAQKNPTAFYLCASSQKETQYFGPGTRLLVL.